The entry that follows covers one T cell receptor beta chain sequence. During active infection, Seattle patients enrolled and were then monitored through disease. Trimming pared 4 bases from V and 9 bases from J, leaving 18 bases between. Germline CDR1 is LNHDA and CDR2 is SQIVND (reference sequence). The CDR3 is made up of 15 amino acids. Sequenced by immunoSEQ multiplex PCR; TCRdb stores in-frame clones only, minus some. The profile shows about 260,000 clones, around 87% of them singletons. This sample is part of a study of blood T cell repertoires in COVID-19. As for the study in general: T cells, B-cell-depleted T cells, or PBMCs supplied cDNA or gDNA.

The TCR sequence derives from a woman between 55 and 75 years old with COVID-19, enrolled during active disease. Sequenced: peripheral blood. The chain carries TRBV19 and TRBJ2-2, with D maybe TRBD2 (5 bases). The CDR3 here is CASSTQRRPPRELFF. The CDR3 DNA reads as TGTGCCAGTAGTACACAGCGGAGACCTCCCCGGGAGCTGTTTTTT. Supplemented by reference TRBV19 and TRBJ2-2, the full variable domain reads DGGITQSPKYLFRKEGQNVTLSCEQNLNHDAMYWYRQDPGQGLRLIYYSQIVNDFQKGDIAEGYSVSREKKESFPLTVTSAQKNPTAFYLCASSTQRRPPRELFFGEGSRLTVL.